This T cell receptor (beta chain) was retrieved from a study of T cells in localized non-small cell lung cancer. Overall study findings and caveats: Heterogeneity cannot be ruled out, as sequencing used one tumor region only.

The CDR3 is 18 amino acids. Germline CDR1 SGHTA, CDR2 FQGNSA. The junction had 12 bases not matched to a gene; V was cut back by 5 bases and J by 0 bases. The table came from immunoSEQ multiplex PCR; TCRdb's copy has only in-frame clones and leaves some out. The repertoire holds around 94,000 clones, with roughly 87% as singletons. Concerning this clone itself: Its antigen is as yet unknown.

Specimen: peripheral blood, collected before any cancer treatment. This clonotype was obtained from a man aged 40 to 75 with stage I squamous cell lung carcinoma. V and J are TRBV7-2 and TRBJ1-4, with 7 nucleotides matching TRBD1. The CDR3 bases are TGTGCCAGCAGCCACCTACCCGGACAGGCCGCAACTAATGAAAAACTGTTTTTT. Its protein product is CASSHLPGQAATNEKLFF.